This T cell receptor (beta chain) was recorded in a study of T cells in Graves' hyperthyroidism and ophthalmopathy. Points from the study as a whole: Onset of ophthalmopathy came a median around 6.5 months after the model predicted it. Using 13 V-J features, a model discriminated ophthalmopathy from stable hyperthyroidism.

The CDR3 sequence is 14 residues long. Trimming cost V 6 bases and J 4 bases, with 12 bases left between them. CDR1 SNHLY and CDR2 FYNNEI come from the germline V gene. With respect to this clonotype: What it binds is not known.

The CDR3 regions of TCR beta were amplified from RNA transcripts. The TCR CDR3 was amplified in a first-round RT-PCR using the HTBI primer set. From the multiplex PCR reads, TCRdb called clonotypes with MiXCR, one entry per CDR3 protein. Among roughly 400,000 distinct CDR3 sequences, 25% were seen once, and the ten largest hold more than 60%. Diagnoses were made from clinical symptoms, serum measures (thyroxine and TRAb), thyroid ultrasound and orbital computed tomography. It was less than 13 ml of fresh peripheral blood that supplied the PBMCs. The chain has TRBV2 and TRBJ1-4; D not certain. Specimen: blood. This TCR was recovered from a man in his fifties with Graves' hyperthyroidism. This chain's CDR3 is CASRFDGYNEKLFF. The DNA of the CDR3 is TGTGCCAGCAGATTTGACGGCTATAATGAAAAACTGTTTTTT.